These 5 T cell receptor beta chains were sequenced from one sample in a study of shared clonotypes between healthy human individuals. Only in-frame clones appear in the TCRdb table, and some are missing; sequencing was by immunoSEQ multiplex PCR. The data show 660,000 or so clones, about 96% seen once. Selected positively for CCR7 and CD45RO-negative, naive CD8 cells excluded terminally differentiated effector memory CD45RA+ cells. The sequencing input was naive CD8+ T cells sorted from blood. The source is a woman aged 25 to 45 in good health.

The chain has TRBV13 and TRBJ1-5; D may be TRBD1 (6 bases). Germline V lookup: CDR1 PRHDT, CDR2 FYEKMQ (reference sequence). This CDR3 region has 14 residues. V lost 5 bases and J lost 7, with 15 bases in between. The CDR3 loop reads CASSAGARGQPQHF. Here the CDR3 DNA reads TGTGCCAGCAGCGCAGGGGCTAGGGGACAGCCCCAGCATTTT.

The chain couples TRBV10-1 to TRBJ1-1; 11 nucleotides agree with TRBD1. The CDR3 length is 16 residues. J lost 0 bases, V lost 3 bases, and 3 bases had no gene match. Germline lookup yields CDR1 WNHNN and CDR2 SYGVQD (reference sequence). CDR3 coding DNA: TGCGCCAGCAGTGACGGGACAGGGGGTATGAACACTGAAGCTTTCTTT. Its protein is CASSDGTGGMNTEAFF.

Points on this clone: Other DNA sequences in this specimen translate into the identical CDR3. V usage is TRBV27 and J usage is TRBJ2-7, with a tentative D call TRBD2 (7 bases). Per the germline V gene, CDR1 is MNHEY and CDR2 is SMNVEV (reference sequence). V lost 8 bases and J lost 3, with 11 bases in between. This CDR3 has 12 amino acids. CDR3 sequence (DNA): TGTGCCAGCCGGGGGGCCCACTACGAGCAGTACTTC. Its protein is CASRGAHYEQYF.

This chain uses TRBV19 with TRBJ2-3; TRBD1 matches at 7 bases. The germline V gene encodes CDR1 LNHDA and CDR2 SQIVND (reference sequence). The junction had 5 bases not matched to a gene; V was cut back by 3 bases and J by 2 bases. The CDR3 contains 15 residues. CDR3 amino acids: CASSIWGQITDTQYF. The CDR3 DNA reads as TGTGCCAGTAGTATCTGGGGACAGATCACAGATACGCAGTATTTT.

The genes are TRBV28 and TRBJ1-5, with D possibly TRBD1 on 6 matching bases. The CDR3 has 12 amino acids. Germline V CDR1 and CDR2: MDHEN, SYDVKM. The ends were cut back, 7 bases at V and 7 bases at J, with 11 bases in the middle. Here the CDR3 DNA reads TGTGCCAGCACCAGGGGCATACAGCCCCAGCATTTT. Its protein is CASTRGIQPQHF.